What follows are 15 T cell receptor beta chains derived from one specimen sequenced in a study of blood T cell repertoires in COVID-19. Clones were sequenced by immunoSEQ multiplex PCR, and TCRdb holds only the in-frame ones, with some missing. The repertoire holds around 76,000 clones, around 89% seen once, with less than 0.65% in the top ten. The specimen sequenced was peripheral blood. These receptors were obtained from a man in his sixties with acute or convalescent COVID-19.

The chain carries TRBV4-2 and TRBJ2-7; D may be TRBD1 (6 bases). The germline V gene has CDR1 LGHNA and CDR2 YNFKEQ. This CDR3 is 14 amino acids long. The V gene lost 2 bases and the J gene lost 3 bases, with 11 bases spanning the gap. CDR3 in amino acids: CASSQYAGDYEQYF. The DNA of the CDR3 is TGTGCCAGCAGCCAATACGCAGGGGACTACGAGCAGTACTTC.

The chain links TRBV27 to TRBJ2-1; 10 bases are shared with TRBD1. Germline CDR1 reads MNHEY; CDR2 reads SMNVEV (reference sequence). V lost 5 bases to trimming and J lost 1 base; unmatched junction nucleotides: 11. The CDR3 has 18 residues. CDR3 amino acids: CASSPLGQGKGSYNEQFF. In nucleotides, the CDR3 is TGTGCCAGCAGTCCATTGGGACAGGGGAAAGGTTCCTACAATGAGCAGTTCTTC.

This clone was recorded once. The rearrangement uses TRBV6-1 and TRBJ2-7, with TRBD2 matching over 9 bases. This CDR3 has 18 amino acids. Trimming cost V 0 bases and J 2 bases; bases outside gene matches: 11. Germline V gene lookup returns CDR1 MNHNS and CDR2 SASEGT. The CDR3 DNA reads as TGTGCCAGCAGTGAAGCAGGTGGAGGAGCGGGGGGCGCCTACGAGCAGTACTTC. As protein: CASSEAGGGAGGAYEQYF.

This rearrangement joins TRBV7-9 to TRBJ1-5; a weak D match, TRBD1 (5 bases). The germline V gene encodes CDR1 SEHNR and CDR2 FQNEAQ (reference sequence). Trimming shortened V by 1 base and J by 8 bases, and 12 bases separated the two germline ends. The length of the CDR3 is 14 residues. The DNA for the CDR3 is TGTGCCAGCAGCTTAGAACCAGGGTATGAGCCCCAGCATTTT. Translation gives CASSLEPGYEPQHF.

This chain connects TRBV21-1 to TRBJ1-1; whether TRBD1, the table's D call, matches the DNA was not checked. TRBV21-1 counts as a pseudogene. The CDR3 runs 16 residues. CDR3 in DNA: TGTGCCAGCAGCAAAGCGCAGGCAGGGCGGAACACTGAAGCTTTCTTT. Its translation: CASSKAQAGRNTEAFF.

This chain uses TRBV28 with TRBJ1-5; D unresolved. The ends were cut back, 8 bases at V and 3 bases at J, with 11 bases in the middle. Per the germline V gene, CDR1 is MDHEN and CDR2 is SYDVKM. This CDR3 comprises 13 residues. The CDR3, as DNA: TGTGCCAGCGCGCGCATTCCCAATCAGCCCCAGCATTTT. Encoded protein: CASARIPNQPQHF.

This chain uses TRBV30 with TRBJ1-6; a weak D match, TRBD1 (6 bases). V lost 5 bases and J 8 bases, leaving 13 bases between the germline ends. The germline V gene has CDR1 GTSNPN and CDR2 SVGIG (reference sequence). This CDR3 contains 13 residues. The CDR3 DNA reads as TGTGCCTGGGCCGGGACATTTCATTCACCCCTCCACTTT. Translated: CAWAGTFHSPLHF.

V and J are TRBV2 and TRBJ2-5; a weak D match, TRBD2 (7 bases). Germline assignment: CDR1 SNHLY and CDR2 FYNNEI. This CDR3 is built from 16 residues. The V end was cut by 6 bases, the J end by 4 bases, with 21 bases between. The CDR3: CASSPKGGGPGETQYF. In nucleotides, the CDR3 is TGTGCCAGCAGCCCAAAGGGGGGAGGGCCAGGAGAGACCCAGTACTTC.

The rearrangement uses TRBV3-1 (or the pseudogene TRBV3-2) and TRBJ2-3, with TRBD2 matching 13 bases. This CDR3 contains 19 residues. Germline assignment: CDR1 LGHDT and CDR2 YNNKEL (reference sequence). With 2 bases clipped from V and 1 base from J, the junction kept 9 bases outside the gene matches. The CDR3: CASSQIPGLAGSGTDTQYF. For the CDR3, the DNA is TGTGCCAGCAGCCAAATACCGGGACTAGCGGGATCGGGCACAGATACGCAGTATTTT.

V and J are TRBV28 and TRBJ1-1, with D hard to call. Trimming removed 5 bases at V and 11 bases at J, with 15 bases between. CDR1 and CDR2 from the germline V gene are MDHEN and SYDVKM. This CDR3 has 12 residues. As DNA, the CDR3 is TGTGCCAGCAGTCTGCGTCAATTATCGGCTTTCTTT. Its translation is CASSLRQLSAFF.

The rearrangement links TRBV3-1 (or the pseudogene TRBV3-2) to TRBJ2-3; perhaps TRBD2 as D (5 bases). Trimming cost V 0 bases and J 0 bases, with 16 bases left between them. The CDR3 runs to 18 residues. Germline V gene sequence: CDR1 LGHDT, CDR2 YNNKEL (reference sequence). The CDR3 reads CASSQDRAWRASTDTQYF. DNA for the CDR3: TGTGCCAGCAGCCAAGATCGGGCTTGGCGGGCTAGCACAGATACGCAGTATTTT.

This chain links TRBV12-5 with TRBJ1-2; D is uncertain. This CDR3 contains 15 residues. Germline-derived CDR1 and CDR2 are LGHNT and FRNRAP. The germline V and J ends were trimmed by 6 bases and 0 bases, with 14 bases remaining between them. CDR3 sequence: CASGLDTGTNYGYTF. The CDR3 nucleotides read TGTGCTAGTGGCCTAGACACGGGAACTAACTATGGCTACACCTTC.

This rearrangement joins TRBV10-3 to TRBJ2-7; 7 bases agree with TRBD2. J lost 1 base, V lost 4 bases, and 4 bases had no gene match. From germline, CDR1 is ENHRY and CDR2 SYGVKD. The CDR3 spans 14 residues. This CDR3 reads CAISASGASYEQYF. The CDR3, as DNA: TGTGCCATCAGTGCTAGCGGAGCGTCCTACGAGCAGTACTTC.

This chain links TRBV29-1 with TRBJ2-1, with 15 bases identical to TRBD2. This CDR3 contains 16 residues. Germline V gives CDR1 SQVTM, CDR2 ANQGSEA. Trimming took 5 bases from V and 3 from J; bases not matched to a gene: 5. CDR3 nucleotides: TGCAGCGTTACGGGACTAGCGGGAGGAGGCTACAATGAGCAGTTCTTC. The encoded protein is CSVTGLAGGGYNEQFF.

The gene calls are TRBV18 and TRBJ2-2, with D maybe TRBD2 (7 bases). This CDR3 has 16 residues. V dropped 0 bases and J dropped 6 bases, with 14 bases sitting between them. Per germline, CDR1 KGHSH and CDR2 LQKENI. CDR3 DNA: TGTGCCAGCTCACCACCAGGGGCCGGGGGGCCCGGGGAGCTGTTTTTT. Translating gives CASSPPGAGGPGELFF.